This T cell receptor beta chain was obtained from a study of cytomegalovirus exposure and HLA in healthy donors. The V and J ends lost 5 bases and 6 bases, in that order; junction bases with no gene match: 2. Germline lookup yields CDR1 MNHNY and CDR2 SVGAGI (reference sequence). The CDR3 contains 13 residues. Regarding this clone: The antigen remains undetermined.

Both 60 Vbeta primers and 13 Jbeta primers went into the PCR. Assay used: immunoSEQ multiplex PCR; TCRdb lists only in-frame clones, some missing. Here the sample spans about 89,000 clones, under 80% being singletons. Broader study findings: Later work associated 17,000 or so TCR beta sequences with HLA alleles at 0.05 false discovery rate.

The chain links TRBV6-6 to TRBJ1-2; 11 bases are a match to TRBD1. The clonotype was recovered from a male donor in good health and CMV-seronegative. Material for sequencing was PBMCs. DNA for the CDR3: TGTGCCAGCAGTGGGGGACAGGGGGATGGCTACACCTTC. Its protein product is CASSGGQGDGYTF.